This T cell receptor beta chain originates from a study of cytomegalovirus exposure and HLA in healthy donors. Study in general: Approximately 85 million unique TCRs from HLA-typed donors made up an early data release.

Germline CDR1 SGHRS, CDR2 YFSETQ. Trimming removed 2 bases from V and 7 bases from J; junction bases left unmatched: 9. The length of the CDR3 is 15 residues. This clone came up a few times. Its antigen remains unknown. PCR employed 60 Vbeta and 13 Jbeta primers. The repertoire was sequenced with immunoSEQ multiplex PCR; TCRdb's copy has only in-frame clones and lacks some. The table records some 130,000 clones, more than 65% of them present only once. General study points: The presence/absence work took it that sequencing depth was about the same across donors. Association of roughly 17,000 TCR beta sequences with HLA alleles was found at 0.05 false discovery rate in a later analysis. Among TCR beta chains of equal frequency, HLA-associated ones were more clonally expanded in a later analysis.

The chain combines TRBV5-1 with TRBJ2-7; 10 nucleotides agree with TRBD1. Sequences were obtained from PBMCs. This sequence originates from a male donor in good health and CMV-seropositive. The DNA of the CDR3 is TGCGCCAGCAGCTTATCCGGGACAGGGGCTCTGGAGCAGTACTTC. Translating gives CASSLSGTGALEQYF. Combining the CDR3 with reference TRBV5-1 and TRBJ2-7 gives the whole variable domain KAGVTQTPRYLIKTRGQQVTLSCSPISGHRSVSWYQQTPGQGLQFLFEYFSETQRNKGNFPGRFSGRQFSNSRSEMNVSTLELGDSALYLCASSLSGTGALEQYFGPGTRLTVT.